These 8 T cell receptor beta chains were sequenced from one sample in a study of blood T cell repertoires in COVID-19. The repertoire was sequenced with immunoSEQ multiplex PCR; TCRdb's copy has only in-frame clones and lacks some. In the table there are 450,000 to 500,000 clones, approximately 83% of which are singletons. The sequencing input was peripheral blood. These receptors all stem from a human donor in a cohort sampled during active COVID-19.

This clone was counted at least ten times. V and J are TRBV23-1 and TRBJ1-6, with unresolved D. TRBV23-1 is an open reading frame whose function is uncertain. This CDR3 has 13 residues. V gave up 2 bases and J gave up 11 bases, with 10 bases separating them. The CDR3 loop reads CASSQGPGPPLHF. CDR3 DNA sequence: TGCGCCAGCAGTCAAGGCCCGGGTCCACCCCTCCACTTT.

This rearrangement joins TRBV14 to TRBJ1-2; a possible D gene is TRBD1 (6 bases). Per the germline V gene, CDR1 is SGHDN and CDR2 is FVKESK. The CDR3 has 14 residues. Trimming pared 0 bases from V and 6 bases from J, leaving 11 bases between. In DNA form, the CDR3 reads TGTGCCAGCAGCCAAGATACAGGGCATCATGGCTACACCTTC. As protein: CASSQDTGHHGYTF.

The chain couples TRBV19 to TRBJ1-5, with 7 bases identical to TRBD1. The CDR3 covers 15 residues. The V segment lost 3 bases and the J segment 0 bases; nucleotides outside the gene matches: 2. Germline CDR1 reads LNHDA; CDR2 reads SQIVND (reference sequence). CDR3 amino acids: CASSIQGDSNQPQHF. The CDR3 DNA reads as TGTGCCAGTAGTATTCAGGGGGATAGCAATCAGCCCCAGCATTTT.

V gene TRBV28 combines with J gene TRBJ2-3; 14 positions match TRBD2. CDR3 length equals 20 residues. Germline V gene data show CDR1 as MDHEN and CDR2 as SYDVKM. V trimming: 5 bases; J trimming: 9 bases; junction bases outside the gene matches: 22. The CDR3 reads CASSPLGTSGSGLPAGTQYF. DNA of the CDR3: TGTGCCAGCAGTCCTCTGGGGACTAGCGGGAGTGGGTTACCAGCGGGGACGCAGTATTTT.

This clone was seen a handful of times. The chain has TRBV15 and TRBJ2-7; 9 positions match TRBD2. With 0 bases clipped from V and 3 bases from J, the junction kept 15 bases outside the gene matches. Per germline, CDR1 LNHNV and CDR2 YYDKDF (reference sequence). This CDR3 spans 19 amino acids. This chain's CDR3 is CATSREINVASGIFYEQYF. The CDR3 region has the DNA TGTGCCACCAGCAGAGAGATTAATGTGGCTAGCGGGATATTCTACGAGCAGTACTTC.

This clone has a count of ten or more. The rearrangement joins TRBV19 to TRBJ1-2; possible D gene TRBD1, 6 bases. Germline CDR1 reads LNHDA; CDR2 reads SQIVND (reference sequence). CDR3 size: 14 residues. Trimming pared 6 bases from V and 8 bases from J, leaving 19 bases between. The CDR3 nucleotides are TGTGCCAGTAGCCCGTCCAGGGGAATAGGGGGCTACACCTTC. Translation gives CASSPSRGIGGYTF.

The chain recombines TRBV5-5 with TRBJ1-5, with unresolved D. The CDR3 spans 15 residues. CDR1 is SGHKS, CDR2 YYEKEE, per germline (reference sequence). V was pared by 4 bases and J by 2 bases, with 13 bases between. The chain's CDR3 is CASSPSLRGNQPQHF. CDR3 coding DNA: TGTGCCAGCAGCCCGTCCCTGAGGGGCAATCAGCCCCAGCATTTT.

This clone has only a few counts. CDR3 protein: CASSFSSLEGGELFF. CDR3 coding DNA: TGTGCCAGCAGCTTCTCCTCCCTAGAGGGCGGGGAGCTGTTTTTT. This chain uses TRBV5-5 with TRBJ2-2; possibly TRBD2 for D (5 bases). CDR1 SGHKS and CDR2 YYEKEE come from the germline V gene (reference sequence). The CDR3 has 15 residues. The V end was cut by 2 bases, the J end by 7 bases, with 15 bases between.